This TCR beta chain was sequenced in a study of CD8+ T cells in alopecia areata. Study findings and constraints: In lesional scalp, particularly from alopecia totalis/universalis, clonality was higher than in normal scalp. Many expanded lesional clones persisted in scalp and blood during tofacitinib.

Comments on this clone: The antigen is unknown.

V dropped 0 bases and J dropped 2 bases, with 13 bases sitting between them. Germline V CDR1 and CDR2: SQVTM, ANQGSEA. The CDR3 sequence is 15 residues long. Treatment indicated: oral pan-JAK inhibitor, 5-10 mg twice daily. Sequencing templates came from extracted RNA that was reverse transcribed into cDNA. Measured with immunoSEQ multiplex PCR; TCRdb has only the in-frame clones, and not every one. The data show roughly 99,000 clones, 84% seen once. This chain joins TRBV29-1 and TRBJ2-5; no clear D gene. Sequenced material: CD8+ T cells sorted from blood, taken at week 24, from a patient treated with tofacitinib. The TCR was taken from a human donor with alopecia areata. The CDR3 DNA follows: TGCAGCGTTGAAGATCGAGGCTCAAAACAAGAGACCCAGTACTTC. Protein: CSVEDRGSKQETQYF.